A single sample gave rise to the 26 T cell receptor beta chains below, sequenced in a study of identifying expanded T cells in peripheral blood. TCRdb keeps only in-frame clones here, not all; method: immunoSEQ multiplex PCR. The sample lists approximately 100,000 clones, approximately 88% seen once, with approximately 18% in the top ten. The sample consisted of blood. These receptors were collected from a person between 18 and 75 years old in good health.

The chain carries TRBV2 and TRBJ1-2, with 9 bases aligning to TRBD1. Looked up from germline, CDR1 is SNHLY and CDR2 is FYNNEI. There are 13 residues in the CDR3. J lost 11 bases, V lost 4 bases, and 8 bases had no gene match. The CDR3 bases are TGTGCCAGCAGTGCGGGACAGGGATCTATTTACACCTTC. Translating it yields CASSAGQGSIYTF.

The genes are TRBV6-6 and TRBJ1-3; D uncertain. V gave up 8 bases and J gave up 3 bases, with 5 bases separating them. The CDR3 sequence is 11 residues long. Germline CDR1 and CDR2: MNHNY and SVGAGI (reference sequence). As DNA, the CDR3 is TGTGCCAGCGTTAATGGAAACACCATATATTTT. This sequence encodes CASVNGNTIYF.

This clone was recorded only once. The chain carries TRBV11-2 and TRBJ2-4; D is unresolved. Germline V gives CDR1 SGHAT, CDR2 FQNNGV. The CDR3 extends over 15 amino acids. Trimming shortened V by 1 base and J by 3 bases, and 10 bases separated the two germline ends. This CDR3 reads CASSLGSGGKNIQYF. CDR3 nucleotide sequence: TGTGCCAGCAGCTTAGGGTCCGGTGGCAAAAACATTCAGTACTTC. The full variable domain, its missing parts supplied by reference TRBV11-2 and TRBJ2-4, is EAGVAQSPRYKIIEKRQSVAFWCNPISGHATLYWYQQILGQGPKLLIQFQNNGVVDDSQLPKDRFSAERLKGVDSTLKIQPAKLEDSAVYLCASSLGSGGKNIQYFGAGTRLSVL.

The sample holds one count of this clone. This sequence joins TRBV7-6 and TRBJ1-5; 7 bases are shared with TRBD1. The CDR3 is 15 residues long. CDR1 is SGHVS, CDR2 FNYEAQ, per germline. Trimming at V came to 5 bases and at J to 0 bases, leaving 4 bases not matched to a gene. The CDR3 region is CASSQNRGSNQPQHF. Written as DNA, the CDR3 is TGTGCCAGCAGCCAAAACAGGGGTAGCAATCAGCCCCAGCATTTT.

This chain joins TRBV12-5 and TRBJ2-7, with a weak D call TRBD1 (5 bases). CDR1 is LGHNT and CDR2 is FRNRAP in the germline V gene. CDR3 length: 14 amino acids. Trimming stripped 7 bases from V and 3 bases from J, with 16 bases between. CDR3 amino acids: CASALMAGIYEQYF. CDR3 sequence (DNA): TGTGCTAGTGCCTTGATGGCAGGGATCTACGAGCAGTACTTC.

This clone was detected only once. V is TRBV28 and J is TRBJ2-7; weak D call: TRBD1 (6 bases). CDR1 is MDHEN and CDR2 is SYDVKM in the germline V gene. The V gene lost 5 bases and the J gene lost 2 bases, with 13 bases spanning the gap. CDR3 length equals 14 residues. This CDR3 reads CASSGSPGAYEQYF. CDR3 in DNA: TGTGCCAGCAGTGGCTCCCCAGGGGCCTACGAGCAGTACTTC. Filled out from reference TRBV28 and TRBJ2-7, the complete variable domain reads DVKVTQSSRYLVKRTGEKVFLECVQDMDHENMFWYRQDPGLGLRLIYFSYDVKMKEKGDIPEGYSVSREKKERFSLILESASTNQTSMYLCASSGSPGAYEQYFGPGTRLTVT.

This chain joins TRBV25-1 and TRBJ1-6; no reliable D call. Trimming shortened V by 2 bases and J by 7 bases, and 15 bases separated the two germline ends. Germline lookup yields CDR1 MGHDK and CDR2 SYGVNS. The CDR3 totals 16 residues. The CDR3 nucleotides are TGTGCCAGCAGTGAAACTGTCGGGGAGCGAAATTCACCCCTCCACTTT. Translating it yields CASSETVGERNSPLHF. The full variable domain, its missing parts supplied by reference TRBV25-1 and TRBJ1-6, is EADIYQTPRYLVIGTGKKITLECSQTMGHDKMYWYQQDPGMELHLIHYSYGVNSTEKGDLSSESTVSRIRTEHFPLTLESARPSHTSQYLCASSETVGERNSPLHFGNGTRLTVT.

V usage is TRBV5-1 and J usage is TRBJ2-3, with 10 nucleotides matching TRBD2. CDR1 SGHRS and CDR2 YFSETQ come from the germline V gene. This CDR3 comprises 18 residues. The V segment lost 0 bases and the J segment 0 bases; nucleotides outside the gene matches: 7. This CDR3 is CASSLVSSGGLSTDTQYF. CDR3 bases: TGCGCCAGCAGCTTGGTCTCTAGCGGGGGCCTAAGCACAGATACGCAGTATTTT.

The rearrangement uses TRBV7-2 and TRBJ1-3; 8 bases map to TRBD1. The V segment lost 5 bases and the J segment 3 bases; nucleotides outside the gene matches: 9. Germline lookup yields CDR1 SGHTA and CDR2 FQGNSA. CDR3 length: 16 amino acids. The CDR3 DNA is TGTGCCAGCAGCACTCAGGGGGCGTGGAATGGAAACACCATATATTTT. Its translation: CASSTQGAWNGNTIYF. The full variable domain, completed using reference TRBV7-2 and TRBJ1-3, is GAGVSQSPSNKVTEKGKDVELRCDPISGHTALYWYRQSLGQGLEFLIYFQGNSAPDKSGLPSDRFSAERTGGSVSTLTIQRTQQEDSAVYLCASSTQGAWNGNTIYFGEGSWLTVV.

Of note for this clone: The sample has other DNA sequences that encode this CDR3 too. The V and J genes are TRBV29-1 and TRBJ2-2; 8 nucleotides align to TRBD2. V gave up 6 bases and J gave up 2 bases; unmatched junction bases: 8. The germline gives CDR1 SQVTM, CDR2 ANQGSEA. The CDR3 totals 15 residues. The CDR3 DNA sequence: TGCAGCGTCCGAAGCGGGGGCCCAAACACCGGGGAGCTGTTTTTT. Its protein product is CSVRSGGPNTGELFF.

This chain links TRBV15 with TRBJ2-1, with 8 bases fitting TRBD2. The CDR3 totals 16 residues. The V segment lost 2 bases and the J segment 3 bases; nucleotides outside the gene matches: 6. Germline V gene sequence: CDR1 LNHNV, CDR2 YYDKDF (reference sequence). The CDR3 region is CATSRPPAGGYNEQFF. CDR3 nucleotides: TGTGCCACCAGCAGACCACCCGCGGGGGGCTACAATGAGCAGTTCTTC.

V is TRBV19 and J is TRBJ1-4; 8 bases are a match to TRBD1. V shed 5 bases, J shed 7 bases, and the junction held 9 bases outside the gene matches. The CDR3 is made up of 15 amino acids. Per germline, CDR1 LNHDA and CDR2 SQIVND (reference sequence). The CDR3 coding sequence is TGTGCCAGTAGTCCTCGGAGGACAGGGAGTGAAAAACTGTTTTTT. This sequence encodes CASSPRRTGSEKLFF.

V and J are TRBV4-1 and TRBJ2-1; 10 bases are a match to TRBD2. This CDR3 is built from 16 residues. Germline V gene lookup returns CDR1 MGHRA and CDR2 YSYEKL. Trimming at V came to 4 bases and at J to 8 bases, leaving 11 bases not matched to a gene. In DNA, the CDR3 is TGCGCCAGCAGCCGCAGCCAGAGCGGGGGGGCCGATGAGCAGTTCTTC. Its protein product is CASSRSQSGGADEQFF.

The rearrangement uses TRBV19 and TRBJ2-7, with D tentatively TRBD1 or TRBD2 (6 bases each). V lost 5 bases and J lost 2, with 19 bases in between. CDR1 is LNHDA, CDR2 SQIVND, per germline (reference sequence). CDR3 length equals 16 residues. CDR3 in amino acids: CASSLGAGTPTYEQYF. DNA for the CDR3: TGTGCCAGTAGTCTTGGGGCGGGGACACCCACCTACGAGCAGTACTTC.

CDR3: CASSQVVGRATGELFF. The CDR3 coding sequence is TGTGCCAGCAGCCAGGTTGTTGGGAGGGCCACCGGGGAGCTGTTTTTT. J is TRBJ2-2 and V is TRBV4-2; 7 bases match TRBD2. J gave up 4 bases and V 3 bases, and 8 bases lay outside the gene matches. The germline V gene encodes CDR1 LGHNA and CDR2 YNFKEQ. The CDR3 contains 16 residues.

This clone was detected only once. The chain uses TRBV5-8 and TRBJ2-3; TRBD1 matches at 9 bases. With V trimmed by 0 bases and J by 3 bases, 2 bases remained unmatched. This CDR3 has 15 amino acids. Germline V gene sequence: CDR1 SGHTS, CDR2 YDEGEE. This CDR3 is CASSLGQGGTDTQYF. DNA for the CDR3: TGTGCCAGCAGCTTGGGACAGGGGGGAACAGATACGCAGTATTTT.

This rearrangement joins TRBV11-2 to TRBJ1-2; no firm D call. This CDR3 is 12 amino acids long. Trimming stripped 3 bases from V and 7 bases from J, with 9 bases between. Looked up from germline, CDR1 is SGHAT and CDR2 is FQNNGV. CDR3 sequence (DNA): TGTGCCAGCAGCTTGTCCCGGGTTGGCTACACCTTC. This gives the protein CASSLSRVGYTF.

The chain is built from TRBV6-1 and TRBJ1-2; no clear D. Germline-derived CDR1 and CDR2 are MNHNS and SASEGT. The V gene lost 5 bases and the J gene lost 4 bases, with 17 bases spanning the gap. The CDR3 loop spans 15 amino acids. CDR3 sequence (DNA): TGTGCCAGCAGTCCTTTACTGGCCGCGGGCTATGGCTACACCTTC. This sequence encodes CASSPLLAAGYGYTF.

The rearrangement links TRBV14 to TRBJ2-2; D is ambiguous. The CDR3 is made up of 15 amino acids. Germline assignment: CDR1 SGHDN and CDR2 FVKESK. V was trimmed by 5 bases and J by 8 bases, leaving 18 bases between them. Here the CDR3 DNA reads TGTGCCAGCAGCGGGCTCGATACTGGTTCGGGGGAGCTGTTTTTT. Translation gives CASSGLDTGSGELFF.

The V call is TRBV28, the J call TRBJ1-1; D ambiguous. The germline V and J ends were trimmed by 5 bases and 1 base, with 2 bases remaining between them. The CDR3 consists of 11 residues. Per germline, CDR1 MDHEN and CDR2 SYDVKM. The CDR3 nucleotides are TGTGCCAGCAGTCGGAACACTGAAGCTTTCTTT. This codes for CASSRNTEAFF.

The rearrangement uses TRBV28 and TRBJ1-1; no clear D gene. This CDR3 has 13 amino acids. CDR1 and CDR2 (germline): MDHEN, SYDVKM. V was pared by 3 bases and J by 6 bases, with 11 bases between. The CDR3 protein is CASSLAESAEAFF. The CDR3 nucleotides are TGTGCCAGCAGTTTGGCTGAGAGCGCTGAAGCTTTCTTT.

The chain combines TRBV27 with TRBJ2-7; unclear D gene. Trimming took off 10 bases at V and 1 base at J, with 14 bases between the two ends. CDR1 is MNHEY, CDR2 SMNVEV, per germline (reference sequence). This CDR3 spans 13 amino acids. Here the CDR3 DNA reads TGTGCCACCCATAAGGAAGGGTCCTACGAGCAGTACTTC. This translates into CATHKEGSYEQYF.

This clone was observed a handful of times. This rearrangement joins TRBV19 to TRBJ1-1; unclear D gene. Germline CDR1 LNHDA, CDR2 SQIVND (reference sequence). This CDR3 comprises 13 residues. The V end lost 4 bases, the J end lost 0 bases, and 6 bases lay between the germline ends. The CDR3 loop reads CASSRGLNTEAFF. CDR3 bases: TGTGCCAGTAGTAGAGGTCTGAACACTGAAGCTTTCTTT.

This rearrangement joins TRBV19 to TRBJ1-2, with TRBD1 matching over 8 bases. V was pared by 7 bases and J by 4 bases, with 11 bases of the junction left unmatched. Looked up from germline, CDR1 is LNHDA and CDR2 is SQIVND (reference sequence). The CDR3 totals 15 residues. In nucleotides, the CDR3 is TGTGCCAGTACCCCGGGTGCAGGGGGCAGCTATGGCTACACCTTC. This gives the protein CASTPGAGGSYGYTF.

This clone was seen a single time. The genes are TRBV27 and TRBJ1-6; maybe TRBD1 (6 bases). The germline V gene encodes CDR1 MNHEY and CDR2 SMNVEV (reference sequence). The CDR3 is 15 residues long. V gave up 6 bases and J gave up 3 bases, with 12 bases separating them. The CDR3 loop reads CASRLGGGYNSPLHF. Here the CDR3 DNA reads TGTGCCAGCAGACTGGGAGGGGGCTATAATTCACCCCTCCACTTT.

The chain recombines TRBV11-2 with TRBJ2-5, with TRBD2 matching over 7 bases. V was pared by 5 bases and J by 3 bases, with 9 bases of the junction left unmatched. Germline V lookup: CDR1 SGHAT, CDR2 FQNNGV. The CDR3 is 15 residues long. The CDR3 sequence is CASSLGAGTKETQYF. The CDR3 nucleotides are TGTGCCAGCAGCCTAGGGGCGGGGACTAAAGAGACCCAGTACTTC.